Below, 28 T cell receptor beta chains from the same sample are listed, as sequenced in a study of early T cells in non-severe SARS-CoV-2 infection. TCRdb called the 5' RACE reads again in MiXCR, with one record for every CDR3 protein. The data show about 99,000 distinct CDR3 sequences, around 16% seen once. Sequencing used whole blood. Receptors originate from an adult who was a healthcare worker with PCR-confirmed SARS-CoV-2 infection or an uninfected control (not recorded which).

This clonotype was observed many times. The V call is TRBV28, the J call TRBJ2-4; a possible D gene is TRBD1 (5 bases). CDR3 length: 16 amino acids. Germline V gene data show CDR1 as MDHEN and CDR2 as SYDVKM. The V and J ends lost 5 bases and 6 bases respectively, with 20 bases between them. In nucleotides, the CDR3 is TGTGCCAGCAGTGTCGACAGCGTTTCCCTATTAAACATTCAGTACTTC. As protein: CASSVDSVSLLNIQYF.

This clonotype was found many times. The genes are TRBV7-2 and TRBJ1-3; perhaps TRBD1 as D (6 bases). The CDR3 contains 18 residues. Germline CDR1 reads SGHTA; CDR2 reads FQGNSA. V was pared by 1 base and J by 0 bases, with 16 bases between. CDR3 nucleotides: TGTGCCAGCAGCTTAGGGTTTTATGCGACAGGCTCTGGAAACACCATATATTTT. This translates into CASSLGFYATGSGNTIYF.

This chain uses TRBV27 with TRBJ2-5, with 8 bases that match TRBD1. Germline V gene lookup returns CDR1 MNHEY and CDR2 SMNVEV (reference sequence). The V gene end was trimmed by 2 bases and the J gene end by 6 bases; junction bases not matched to a gene: 8. The CDR3 extends over 15 amino acids. The CDR3 spells CASSLNSGQAKTQYF. The CDR3 region has the DNA TGTGCCAGCAGTTTAAATTCGGGACAGGCAAAGACCCAGTACTTC.

This clonotype was observed many times. The CDR3 spells CASSLGGMNTEAFF. In nucleotides, the CDR3 is TGTGCCAGCAGTTTAGGAGGCATGAACACTGAAGCTTTCTTT. The chain combines TRBV12-3 or TRBV12-4 with TRBJ1-1; no firm D call. This CDR3 region has 14 residues. Trimming removed 1 base at V and 0 bases at J, with 6 bases between.

The chain joins TRBV11-2 to TRBJ2-3; D is perhaps TRBD2 (6 bases). Germline V lookup: CDR1 SGHAT, CDR2 FQNNGV. V was clipped by 5 bases and J by 5 bases, with 23 bases between them. This CDR3 contains 17 residues. In DNA, the CDR3 is TGTGCCAGCAGCCCGGTGGGGGGACCTGTTCATGGAGATACGCAGTATTTT. Translation gives CASSPVGGPVHGDTQYF.

This clonotype was recorded a few times. The gene calls are TRBV7-9 and TRBJ2-1; D gene unclear. The CDR3 runs to 14 residues. Looked up from germline, CDR1 is SEHNR and CDR2 is FQNEAQ (reference sequence). V was shortened by 5 bases and J by 1 base, with 9 bases between the two germline ends. For the CDR3, the DNA is TGTGCCAGCAGCAGGGAAGTTTCCTACAATGAGCAGTTCTTC. Residues: CASSREVSYNEQFF.

In this sample, this clonotype turned up a few times. The chain is built from TRBV2 and TRBJ2-1, with TRBD2 as a possible D gene (5 bases). There are 14 residues in the CDR3. Germline loops: CDR1 SNHLY, CDR2 FYNNEI. V gave up 4 bases and J gave up 10 bases, with 17 bases separating them. CDR3 loop: CASSAGGGRMEQFF. In DNA, the CDR3 is TGTGCCAGCAGTGCTGGAGGCGGAAGAATGGAGCAGTTCTTC.

DNA for the CDR3: TGCGCCAGCAGTGGGGGGACTAGCGGGAACCAAGAGACCCAGTACTTC. It codes for CASSGGTSGNQETQYF. The chain combines TRBV10-2 with TRBJ2-5; TRBD2 matches 13 bases. J was trimmed by 0 bases and V by 4 bases; bases with no gene match: 2. Germline CDR1 and CDR2: WSHSY and SAAADI. The CDR3 runs to 16 residues.

The chain couples TRBV7-9 to TRBJ2-2; 8 bases match TRBD2. The CDR3 is 16 residues long. The V gene's germline CDR1 is SEHNR and CDR2 FQNEAQ (reference sequence). V shed 5 bases, J shed 1 base, and the junction held 6 bases outside the gene matches. The DNA for the CDR3 is TGTGCCAGCAGCCCGACTAGCGTCCAGAACACCGGGGAGCTGTTTTTT. This sequence encodes CASSPTSVQNTGELFF.

The J gene is TRBJ2-3, the V gene TRBV7-8; D gene ambiguous. V was trimmed by 3 bases and J by 7 bases, leaving 8 bases between them. The CDR3 consists of 12 residues. Germline values: CDR1 SGHVS, CDR2 FQNEAQ. This CDR3 reads CASSFVDNTQYF. As DNA, the CDR3 is TGTGCCAGCAGCTTTGTCGACAATACGCAGTATTTT.

This chain links TRBV9 with TRBJ2-7; D is perhaps TRBD2 (6 bases). This CDR3 is 16 amino acids long. Per germline, CDR1 SGDLS and CDR2 YYNGEE. V gave up 3 bases and J gave up 5 bases, with 21 bases separating them. DNA for the CDR3: TGTGCCAGCAGCGAGGCAGGGTGGAGGGCCTTCGACGAGCAGTACTTC. As protein: CASSEAGWRAFDEQYF.

Note on this clonotype: Because it lacks the conserved phenylalanine or tryptophan at the end, this CDR3 is likely a read error. CDR3 loop: CASSDGGLQETQYS. The DNA of the CDR3 is TGCGCCAGCAGTGACGGGGGCCTACAAGAGACCCAGTACTCC. The genes are TRBV10-1 and TRBJ2-5; D possibly matches TRBD1 or TRBD2 (6 bases each). CDR1 and CDR2 (germline): WNHNN, SYGVQD (reference sequence). V lost 3 bases to trimming and J lost 2 bases, with 10 bases between them. This CDR3 region has 14 residues.

This clonotype turned up a few times. The J gene is TRBJ2-7, the V gene TRBV28; TRBD1 aligns across 7 bases. Germline V gene sequence: CDR1 MDHEN, CDR2 SYDVKM. The CDR3 totals 15 residues. V dropped 5 bases and J dropped 5; count of bases not matched to a gene: 12. For the CDR3, the DNA is TGTGCCAGCAGTCACCGCTCGACAGGGTACCACGAGCAGTACTTC. Its translation is CASSHRSTGYHEQYF.

The gene calls are TRBV10-3 and TRBJ1-1, with D maybe TRBD1 (5 bases). Germline V gene lookup returns CDR1 ENHRY and CDR2 SYGVKD. Trimming took 2 bases from V and 1 from J, leaving 11 bases between them. The CDR3 totals 15 residues. The CDR3 sequence is CAISESAGPNTEAFF. The CDR3 nucleotides read TGTGCCATCAGTGAGAGCGCAGGGCCGAACACTGAAGCTTTCTTT.

J is TRBJ2-1 and V is TRBV29-1; D is unclear. The CDR3 totals 14 residues. Germline loops: CDR1 SQVTM, CDR2 ANQGSEA. Trimming left V 5 bases short and J 0 bases short, with 11 bases between. CDR3 loop: CSVTNTGSYNEQFF. In nucleotides, the CDR3 is TGCAGCGTTACTAATACGGGCTCCTACAATGAGCAGTTCTTC.

This clonotype has a handful of counts. This sequence joins TRBV13 and TRBJ2-2; 10 bases are shared with TRBD1. CDR3 length: 17 amino acids. V dropped 5 bases and J dropped 4; count of bases not matched to a gene: 10. Germline lookup yields CDR1 PRHDT and CDR2 FYEKMQ (reference sequence). The CDR3 is CASSLRRTGGATGELFF. Here the CDR3 DNA reads TGTGCCAGCAGCCTTAGGCGGACAGGGGGTGCCACCGGGGAGCTGTTTTTT.

The sample holds many counts of this clonotype. This sequence joins TRBV12-3 or TRBV12-4 and TRBJ1-5; 11 nucleotides agree with TRBD1. The CDR3 has 15 residues. V shed 6 bases, J shed 7 bases, and the junction held 8 bases outside the gene matches. The CDR3 sequence is CASSNGQGASQPQHF. CDR3 bases: TGTGCCAGCAGCAACGGACAGGGGGCGTCCCAGCCCCAGCATTTT.

This clonotype was detected ten times or more. The CDR3 DNA reads TGTGCCAGCACCCTAGGGCTAGCGGGCTCCTACAATGAGCAGTTCTTC. This translates into CASTLGLAGSYNEQFF. The chain recombines TRBV28 with TRBJ2-1; 8 bases agree with TRBD2. This CDR3 region has 16 residues. V was pared by 7 bases and J by 0 bases, with 8 bases of the junction left unmatched. Germline values: CDR1 MDHEN, CDR2 SYDVKM.

The chain employs TRBV29-1 and TRBJ1-4; possible D gene TRBD1, 6 bases. The CDR3 contains 13 residues. The V end was cut by 7 bases, the J end by 6 bases, with 15 bases between. Germline V gene sequence: CDR1 SQVTM, CDR2 ANQGSEA. The CDR3 loop reads CSGEGGAYEKLFF. The CDR3 coding sequence is TGCAGCGGAGAGGGGGGCGCTTATGAAAAACTGTTTTTT.

The V call is TRBV10-2, the J call TRBJ2-5; D unresolved. Trimming took off 8 bases at V and 5 bases at J, with 15 bases between the two ends. CDR3 size: 13 residues. The germline V gene encodes CDR1 WSHSY and CDR2 SAAADI. CDR3 region: CASRMPGAETQYF. The DNA for the CDR3 is TGCGCCAGCCGTATGCCAGGAGCCGAGACCCAGTACTTC.

The gene calls are TRBV9 and TRBJ2-1; 9 bases align to TRBD2. Germline values: CDR1 SGDLS, CDR2 YYNGEE. This CDR3 contains 16 residues. The V segment lost 4 bases and the J segment 5 bases; nucleotides outside the gene matches: 10. In nucleotides, the CDR3 is TGTGCCAGCAGCCTTCAATCTAGCGGGATGAACAATGAGCAGTTCTTC. Amino acids: CASSLQSSGMNNEQFF.

CDR3 in DNA: TGCAGTGCCCCTACTCTAGCGAGCTCCTACAATGAGCAGTTCTTC. Amino acid sequence: CSAPTLASSYNEQFF. This chain uses TRBV20-1 with TRBJ2-1, with a weak D call TRBD2 (6 bases). The V gene lost 6 bases and the J gene lost 0 bases, with 15 bases spanning the gap. The CDR3 runs to 15 residues. The V gene's germline CDR1 is DFQATT and CDR2 SNEGSKA (reference sequence).

This clonotype was counted between two and nine times. This sequence joins TRBV20-1 and TRBJ1-3; TRBD1 might be the D (6 bases). The CDR3 is 16 residues long. Germline CDR1 and CDR2: DFQATT and SNEGSKA (reference sequence). V lost 3 bases, J lost 0 bases, and 15 bases lay in between. In DNA, the CDR3 is TGCAGTGCTAGGGGAGGGGGTCGCGGCTCTGGAAACACCATATATTTT. It specifies CSARGGGRGSGNTIYF.

This clonotype has ten or more counts. This chain connects TRBV27 to TRBJ2-1; D perhaps matches TRBD1 (7 bases). The CDR3 spans 15 residues. Between the trimmed V and J ends, which lost 5 bases and 5 bases, there was a span of 16 bases. The germline CDR1 and CDR2 sequences are MNHEY and SMNVEV (reference sequence). CDR3 amino acids: CASSPSGGKHNEQFF. The CDR3 DNA follows: TGTGCCAGCAGTCCCTCAGGGGGGAAGCACAATGAGCAGTTCTTC.

This clonotype was recorded at least ten times. This chain connects TRBV7-8 to TRBJ2-3, with D possibly being TRBD1 or TRBD2 (5 bases each). Trimming took 1 base from V and 6 from J, leaving 11 bases between them. CDR1 and CDR2 (germline): SGHVS, FQNEAQ. The CDR3 has 14 amino acids. The CDR3 region is CASSLGGRGDTQYF. CDR3 bases: TGTGCCAGCAGCTTAGGGGGGAGAGGGGATACGCAGTATTTT.

The rearrangement joins TRBV18 to TRBJ1-5; D is unclear. The CDR3 extends over 14 amino acids. The V gene's germline CDR1 is KGHSH and CDR2 LQKENI. V was cut by 3 bases and J by 1 base, with 7 bases left in between. The CDR3 DNA follows: TGTGCCAGCTCACCGAGGGAAAGCAATCAGCCCCAGCATTTT. Its translation: CASSPRESNQPQHF.

The chain links TRBV6-6 to TRBJ2-7, with 8 bases that match TRBD1. Germline CDR1 and CDR2: MNHNY and SVGAGI (reference sequence). This CDR3 has 14 residues. V was pared by 8 bases and J by 0 bases, with 6 bases of the junction left unmatched. The chain's CDR3 is CASARTGTSYEQYF. The CDR3 DNA reads as TGTGCCAGCGCGAGGACAGGGACCTCCTACGAGCAGTACTTC.

This clonotype was observed a few times. The chain joins TRBV25-1 to TRBJ2-7; D gene unclear. V was trimmed by 7 bases and J by 4 bases, leaving 14 bases between them. Germline assignment: CDR1 MGHDK and CDR2 SYGVNS. The CDR3 is 13 residues long. As DNA, the CDR3 is TGTGCCAGCACTCCCCTGCTAGGGTACGAGCAGTACTTC. The encoded protein is CASTPLLGYEQYF.